These 23 T cell receptor beta chains share one sample of origin, sequenced in a study of lymphopenia after photon versus proton radiotherapy. Measured with immunoSEQ multiplex PCR; TCRdb has only the in-frame clones, and not every one. The table has 50,000 to 65,000 clones, roughly 90% seen once. Material: peripheral blood, obtained from a patient treated with proton-based radiotherapy. The receptors shown here come from a man aged 80 or over with esophageal cancer.

V is TRBV30 and J is TRBJ2-5; D not certain. The J call may be mistaken, given a closer DNA end match to TRBJ2-7. CDR3 length: 13 amino acids. Per germline, CDR1 GTSNPN and CDR2 SVGIG (reference sequence). Here the CDR3 DNA reads TGTGCCTGGGCCCGCACGGGCTTAGGCGAGCAGTACTTC. It translates to CAWARTGLGEQYF.

The CDR3 DNA is TGCGCCAGCAGCGTCGCTAGCGCGCGAGATACGCAGTATTTT. It codes for CASSVASARDTQYF. The J gene is TRBJ2-3, the V gene TRBV5-1; D might be TRBD2 (6 bases). Trimming shortened V by 4 bases and J by 5 bases, and 14 bases separated the two germline ends. The CDR3 is 14 amino acids. Germline values: CDR1 SGHRS, CDR2 YFSETQ.

The chain employs TRBV5-4 and TRBJ2-1; 8 bases agree with TRBD2. V lost 4 bases to trimming and J lost 0 bases; unmatched junction nucleotides: 9. Germline CDR1 SGHNT, CDR2 YYREEE (reference sequence). The CDR3 sequence is 17 residues long. The CDR3 loop reads CASSLKLAENSYNEQFF. The DNA for the CDR3 is TGTGCCAGCAGCCTAAAACTAGCGGAGAACTCCTACAATGAGCAGTTCTTC.

This chain connects TRBV4-3 to TRBJ2-1, with 12 bases aligning to TRBD2. The germline V gene encodes CDR1 LGHNA and CDR2 YSLEER. V was pared by 4 bases and J by 8 bases, with 9 bases of the junction left unmatched. The CDR3 consists of 16 residues. The CDR3 DNA follows: TGCGCCAGCAGCCGCGGACTAGCGGGATTGTTTGATGAGCAGTTCTTC. It specifies CASSRGLAGLFDEQFF.

The genes are TRBV14 and TRBJ2-2; 9 positions match TRBD2. The V gene's germline CDR1 is SGHDN and CDR2 FVKESK. V lost 2 bases, J lost 5 bases, and 9 bases stayed unmatched. The length of the CDR3 is 17 residues. This CDR3 reads CASSQTRGRALTGELFF. The DNA of the CDR3 is TGTGCCAGCAGCCAAACTCGCGGGAGGGCCTTAACCGGGGAGCTGTTTTTT. The full variable domain, in which reference TRBV14 and TRBJ2-2 provide the parts outside the CDR3, is EAGVTQFPSHSVIEKGQTVTLRCDPISGHDNLYWYRRVMGKEIKFLLHFVKESKQDESGMPNNRFLAERTGGTYSTLKVQPAELEDSGVYFCASSQTRGRALTGELFFGEGSRLTVL.

The chain combines TRBV18 with TRBJ2-7, with a tentative D call TRBD1 (6 bases). Trimming stripped 3 bases from V and 4 bases from J, with 16 bases between. Per the germline V gene, CDR1 is KGHSH and CDR2 is LQKENI. The CDR3 has 15 residues. CDR3 sequence: CASSPSTGPPYEQYF. The CDR3 DNA is TGTGCCAGCTCACCTTCAACAGGGCCACCGTACGAGCAGTACTTC.

The chain is built from TRBV27 and TRBJ1-1, with a weak D call TRBD1 (5 bases). CDR3 length equals 13 residues. Deletions cut 3 bases from V and 6 bases from J, with 11 bases between. Per germline, CDR1 MNHEY and CDR2 SMNVEV (reference sequence). CDR3 coding DNA: TGTGCCAGCAGTTTTGGCCAGGGAGCTGAAGCTTTCTTT. This gives the protein CASSFGQGAEAFF.

With regard to this clone: Other DNA sequences in the same sample also yield this CDR3. The chain has TRBV7-8 and TRBJ2-3; 7 positions agree with TRBD2. This CDR3 comprises 15 residues. Germline trimming cut 1 base from V and 2 bases from J; bases unmatched to any gene: 3. Germline V gives CDR1 SGHVS, CDR2 FQNEAQ. The CDR3 DNA follows: TGTGCCAGCAGCTTAGGTCTAGCGGCCACAGATACGCAGTATTTT. Amino acid sequence: CASSLGLAATDTQYF.

The genes are TRBV4-1 and TRBJ2-1; TRBD1 or TRBD2 may be the D gene (5 bases each). CDR1 is MGHRA and CDR2 is YSYEKL in the germline V gene. The V gene lost 3 bases and the J gene lost 3 bases, with 18 bases spanning the gap. This CDR3 region has 17 residues. CDR3 sequence reads: CASSQTGAVLIYNEQFF. The CDR3 coding sequence is TGCGCCAGCAGCCAGACCGGGGCAGTCTTAATCTACAATGAGCAGTTCTTC.

This chain joins TRBV2 and TRBJ1-5; D not certain. Germline lookup yields CDR1 SNHLY and CDR2 FYNNEI. This CDR3 has 14 amino acids. V was trimmed by 5 bases and J by 3 bases, leaving 11 bases between them. As DNA, the CDR3 is TGTGCCAGCAGTCTTGTCAGGTCCAATCAGCCCCAGCATTTT. It is translated as CASSLVRSNQPQHF.

This rearrangement joins TRBV7-2 to TRBJ2-1; TRBD1 aligns across 8 bases. This CDR3 comprises 14 residues. The J segment lost 9 bases and the V segment lost 4 bases, leaving 8 bases of the junction unmatched. Germline loops: CDR1 SGHTA, CDR2 FQGNSA. The CDR3 nucleotides are TGTGCCAGCAGCTATGGACAGGGTAGTAGTGAGCAGTTCTTC. It codes for CASSYGQGSSEQFF.

The chain links TRBV7-9 to TRBJ1-1, with unresolved D. Per the germline V gene, CDR1 is SEHNR and CDR2 is FQNEAQ (reference sequence). V dropped 8 bases and J dropped 1 base, with 17 bases sitting between them. The CDR3 consists of 15 residues. This CDR3 is CASGPKRRSNTEAFF. The CDR3 DNA follows: TGTGCCAGCGGGCCAAAGAGAAGGTCGAACACTGAAGCTTTCTTT.

The chain is built from TRBV19 and TRBJ1-4, with D possibly TRBD1 on 5 matching bases. This CDR3 has 15 residues. V lost 7 bases to trimming and J lost 7 bases, with 19 bases between them. Per germline, CDR1 LNHDA and CDR2 SQIVND (reference sequence). CDR3: CASIARGQGSEKLFF. In nucleotides, the CDR3 is TGTGCCAGTATCGCCCGGGGCCAGGGCAGTGAAAAACTGTTTTTT.

The chain joins TRBV9 to TRBJ2-7; D might be TRBD2 (7 bases). The V end lost 0 bases, the J end lost 6 bases, and 13 bases lay between the germline ends. The CDR3 sequence is 14 residues long. Germline CDR1 reads SGDLS; CDR2 reads YYNGEE. The CDR3 region is CASSVDAGAGEQYF. CDR3 DNA: TGTGCCAGCAGCGTAGATGCGGGGGCGGGCGAGCAGTACTTC.

The CDR3 sequence is CASSRGLAGYTF. CDR3 sequence (DNA): TGTGCCAGCAGCAGGGGACTCGCTGGCTACACCTTC. This chain joins TRBV5-6 and TRBJ1-2; a weak D match, TRBD1 (5 bases). CDR1 SGHDT and CDR2 YYEEEE come from the germline V gene. The CDR3 contains 12 residues. Trimming removed 4 bases from V and 7 bases from J, with 11 bases in between.

The sample holds one count of this clone. J is TRBJ1-2 and V is TRBV4-2, with D possibly being TRBD1 (5 bases). Trimming took off 4 bases at V and 4 bases at J, with 13 bases between the two ends. The CDR3 extends over 14 amino acids. Germline V gives CDR1 LGHNA, CDR2 YNFKEQ. CDR3 in DNA: TGTGCCAGCAGCCCCCGGGGACGGCTCTATGGCTACACCTTC. Encoded protein: CASSPRGRLYGYTF.

The chain carries TRBV19 and TRBJ2-7; no firm D call. The CDR3 is 14 residues long. Germline V CDR1 and CDR2: LNHDA, SQIVND (reference sequence). Trimming shortened V by 5 bases and J by 0 bases, and 11 bases separated the two germline ends. This CDR3 is CASSPSTGSYEQYF. Here the CDR3 DNA reads TGTGCCAGTAGTCCGTCGACGGGCTCCTACGAGCAGTACTTC.

The chain is built from TRBV19 and TRBJ1-2; D unclear. V dropped 3 bases and J dropped 8 bases, with 16 bases sitting between them. The germline CDR1 and CDR2 sequences are LNHDA and SQIVND (reference sequence). The CDR3 loop spans 14 amino acids. This CDR3 reads CASSIIPLGGGYTF. The CDR3 DNA reads as TGTGCCAGTAGTATCATCCCCCTCGGCGGGGGCTACACCTTC.

This chain uses TRBV9 with TRBJ2-1; tentative D call: TRBD2 (7 bases). Germline CDR1 is SGDLS and CDR2 is YYNGEE. V gave up 3 bases and J gave up 4 bases, with 14 bases separating them. This CDR3 contains 15 residues. The CDR3 DNA is TGTGCCAGCAGCGAAAGGGGGGGGCCGTACAATGAGCAGTTCTTC. Protein: CASSERGGPYNEQFF.

The chain uses TRBV5-6 and TRBJ1-1, with a weak D call TRBD1 (6 bases). The CDR3 runs to 15 residues. In germline, CDR1 is SGHDT, CDR2 YYEEEE. Trimming removed 2 bases from V and 0 bases from J, with 11 bases in between. The CDR3 DNA is TGTGCCAGCAGCTTATTCGGGGGCCTGAACACTGAAGCTTTCTTT. Protein sequence: CASSLFGGLNTEAFF.

V gene TRBV7-9 combines with J gene TRBJ1-4, with TRBD1 matching 12 bases. Germline CDR1 SEHNR, CDR2 FQNEAQ (reference sequence). The CDR3 has 16 residues. The V gene end was trimmed by 0 bases and the J gene end by 7 bases; junction bases not matched to a gene: 3. CDR3 region: CASSLALGQGAEKLFF. The CDR3, as DNA: TGTGCCAGCAGCTTAGCGTTGGGACAGGGGGCTGAAAAACTGTTTTTT. The entire variable domain, with the rest obtained from reference TRBV7-9 and TRBJ1-4, is as follows: DTGVSQNPRHKITKRGQNVTFRCDPISEHNRLYWYRQTLGQGPEFLTYFQNEAQLEKSRLLSDRFSAERPKGSFSTLEIQRTEQGDSAMYLCASSLALGQGAEKLFFGSGTQLSVL.

V and J are TRBV11-1 and TRBJ2-7, with 10 bases that match TRBD1. Germline CDR1 is SGHAT and CDR2 is FQDESV (reference sequence). The CDR3 has 15 amino acids. Losses at the gene ends were 4 bases for V and 2 bases for J; bases not matched to a gene: 5. This CDR3 reads CASSSLGQGAYEQYF. CDR3 sequence (DNA): TGTGCCAGCAGCTCACTCGGACAGGGGGCCTACGAGCAGTACTTC.

This clone was seen only once. The J gene is TRBJ1-2, the V gene TRBV4-3; D uncertain. The length of the CDR3 is 15 residues. V lost 0 bases to trimming and J lost 7 bases, with 15 bases between them. Germline values: CDR1 LGHNA, CDR2 YSLEER. CDR3 in amino acids: CASSQDLNGVGGYTF. The DNA for the CDR3 is TGCGCCAGCAGCCAAGATCTGAACGGGGTTGGTGGCTACACCTTC.